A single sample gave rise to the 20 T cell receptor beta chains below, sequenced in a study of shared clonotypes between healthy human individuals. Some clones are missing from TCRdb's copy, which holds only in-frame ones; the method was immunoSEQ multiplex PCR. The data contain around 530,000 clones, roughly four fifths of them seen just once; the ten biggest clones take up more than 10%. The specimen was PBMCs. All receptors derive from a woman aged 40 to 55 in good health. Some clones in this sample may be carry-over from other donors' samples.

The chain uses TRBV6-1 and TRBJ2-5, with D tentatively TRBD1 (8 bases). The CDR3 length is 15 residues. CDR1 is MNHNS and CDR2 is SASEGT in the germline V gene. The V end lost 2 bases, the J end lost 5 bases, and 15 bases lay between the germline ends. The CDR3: CASSEPGQGGETQYF. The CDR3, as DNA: TGTGCCAGCAGTGAACCCGGACAGGGAGGGGAGACCCAGTACTTC.

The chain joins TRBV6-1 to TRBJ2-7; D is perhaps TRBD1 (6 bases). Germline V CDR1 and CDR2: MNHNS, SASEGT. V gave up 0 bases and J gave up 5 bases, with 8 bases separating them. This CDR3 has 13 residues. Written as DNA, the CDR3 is TGTGCCAGCAGTGAAGCCCCAGGGGACGAGCAGTACTTC. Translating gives CASSEAPGDEQYF.

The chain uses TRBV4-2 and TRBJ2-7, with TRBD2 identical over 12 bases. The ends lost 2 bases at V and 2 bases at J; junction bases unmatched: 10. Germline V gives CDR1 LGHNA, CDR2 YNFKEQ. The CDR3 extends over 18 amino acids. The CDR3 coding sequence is TGTGCCAGCAGCCAAATTTTACTAGCGGGAGGTAAAACCTACGAGCAGTACTTC. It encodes CASSQILLAGGKTYEQYF.

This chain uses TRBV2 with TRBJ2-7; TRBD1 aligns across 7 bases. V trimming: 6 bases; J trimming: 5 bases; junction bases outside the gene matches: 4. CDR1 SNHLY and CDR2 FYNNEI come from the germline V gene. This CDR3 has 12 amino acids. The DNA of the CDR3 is TGTGCCAGCAGCACAGGGGCCGACGAGCAGTACTTC. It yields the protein CASSTGADEQYF.

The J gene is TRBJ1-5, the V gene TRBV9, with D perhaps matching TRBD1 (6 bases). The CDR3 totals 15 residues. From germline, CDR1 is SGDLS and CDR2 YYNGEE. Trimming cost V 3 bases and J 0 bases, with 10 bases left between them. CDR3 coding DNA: TGTGCCAGCAGCGAGGGGGACTATAGCAATCAGCCCCAGCATTTT. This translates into CASSEGDYSNQPQHF. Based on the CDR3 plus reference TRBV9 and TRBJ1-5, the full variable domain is DSGVTQTPKHLITATGQRVTLRCSPRSGDLSVYWYQQSLDQGLQFLIQYYNGEERAKGNILERFSAQQFPDLHSELNLSSLELGDSALYFCASSEGDYSNQPQHFGDGTRLSIL.

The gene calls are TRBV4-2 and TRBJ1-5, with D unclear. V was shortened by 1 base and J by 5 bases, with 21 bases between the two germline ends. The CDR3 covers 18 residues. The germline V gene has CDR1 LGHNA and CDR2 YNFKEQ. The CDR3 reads CASSQVVTGSGADQPQHF. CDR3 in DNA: TGTGCCAGCAGCCAAGTCGTAACTGGGAGCGGTGCAGATCAGCCCCAGCATTTT.

The CDR3 DNA follows: TGTGCCAGCAGGGGACAGGGAGACACCGGGGAGCTGTTTTTT. Protein: CASRGQGDTGELFF. J is TRBJ2-2 and V is TRBV28; 9 bases match TRBD1. This CDR3 has 14 residues. With V trimmed by 6 bases and J by 3 bases, 2 bases remained unmatched. Germline V gives CDR1 MDHEN, CDR2 SYDVKM.

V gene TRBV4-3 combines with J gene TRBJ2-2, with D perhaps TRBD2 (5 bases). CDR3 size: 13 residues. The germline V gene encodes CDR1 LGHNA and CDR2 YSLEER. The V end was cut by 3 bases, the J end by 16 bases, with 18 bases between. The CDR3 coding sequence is TGCGCCAGCAGCCATGGACTCTCGGGCCGACCGTTTTTT. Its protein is CASSHGLSGRPFF.

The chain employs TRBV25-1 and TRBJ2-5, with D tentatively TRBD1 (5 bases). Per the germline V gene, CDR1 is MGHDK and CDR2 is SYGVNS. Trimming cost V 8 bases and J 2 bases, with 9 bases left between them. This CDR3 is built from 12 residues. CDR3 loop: CASRGQQETQYF. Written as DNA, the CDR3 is TGTGCCAGCCGAGGACAACAAGAGACCCAGTACTTC.

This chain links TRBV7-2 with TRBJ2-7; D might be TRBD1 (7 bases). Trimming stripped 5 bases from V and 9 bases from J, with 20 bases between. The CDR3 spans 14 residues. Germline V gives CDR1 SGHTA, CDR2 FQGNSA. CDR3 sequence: CASSPGTAFGRQYF. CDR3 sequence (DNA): TGTGCCAGCAGCCCCGGGACAGCCTTCGGGAGGCAGTACTTC.

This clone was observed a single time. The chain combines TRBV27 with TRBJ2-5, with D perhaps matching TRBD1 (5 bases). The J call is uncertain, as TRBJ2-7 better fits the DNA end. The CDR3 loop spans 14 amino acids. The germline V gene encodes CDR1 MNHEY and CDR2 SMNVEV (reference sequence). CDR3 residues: CASSPKKGVNEQYF. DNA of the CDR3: TGTGCCAGCAGTCCGAAGAAAGGGGTGAACGAGCAGTACTTC.

The CDR3 loop is CASSQVSGPTDTQYF. CDR3 bases: TGCGCCAGCAGCCAAGTCAGCGGGCCCACAGATACGCAGTATTTT. V and J are TRBV4-3 and TRBJ2-3; D may be TRBD2 (6 bases). V was shortened by 1 base and J by 2 bases, with 10 bases between the two germline ends. From germline, CDR1 is LGHNA and CDR2 YSLEER. This CDR3 has 15 residues.

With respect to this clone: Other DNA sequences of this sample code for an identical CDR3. DNA for the CDR3: TGCGCCAGCAGCTTGGCCGAGATATATGGCTACACCTTC. This gives the protein CASSLAEIYGYTF. The genes are TRBV5-1 and TRBJ1-2; no firm D call. The CDR3 extends over 13 amino acids. V was cut by 0 bases and J by 5 bases, with 8 bases left in between. Germline lookup yields CDR1 SGHRS and CDR2 YFSETQ.

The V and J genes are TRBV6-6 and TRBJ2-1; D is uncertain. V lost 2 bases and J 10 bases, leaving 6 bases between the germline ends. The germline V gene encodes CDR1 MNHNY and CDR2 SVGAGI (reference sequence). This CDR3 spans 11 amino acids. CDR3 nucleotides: TGTGCCAGCAGTTACGGGATAGAGCAGTTCTTC. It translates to CASSYGIEQFF.

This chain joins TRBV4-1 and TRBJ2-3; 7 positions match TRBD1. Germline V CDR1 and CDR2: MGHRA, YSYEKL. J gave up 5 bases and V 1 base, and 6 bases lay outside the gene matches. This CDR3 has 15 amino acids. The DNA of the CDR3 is TGCGCCAGCAGCCAAGGAACAGGGGCGGTAGATACGCAGTATTTT. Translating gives CASSQGTGAVDTQYF.

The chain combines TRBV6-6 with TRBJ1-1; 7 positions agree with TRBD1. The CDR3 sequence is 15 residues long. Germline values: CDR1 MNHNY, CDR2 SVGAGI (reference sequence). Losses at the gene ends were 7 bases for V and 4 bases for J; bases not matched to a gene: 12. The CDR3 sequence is CASTPARAGGTEAFF. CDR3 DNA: TGTGCCAGCACTCCCGCGAGGGCAGGGGGCACTGAAGCTTTCTTT.

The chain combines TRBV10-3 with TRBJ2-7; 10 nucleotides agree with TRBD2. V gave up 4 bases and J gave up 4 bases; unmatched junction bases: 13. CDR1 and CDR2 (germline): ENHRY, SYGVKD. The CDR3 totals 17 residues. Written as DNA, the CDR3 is TGTGCCATCAGTGCTTTACAAGCTAGCGGGAGATCGTACGAGCAGTACTTC. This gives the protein CAISALQASGRSYEQYF.

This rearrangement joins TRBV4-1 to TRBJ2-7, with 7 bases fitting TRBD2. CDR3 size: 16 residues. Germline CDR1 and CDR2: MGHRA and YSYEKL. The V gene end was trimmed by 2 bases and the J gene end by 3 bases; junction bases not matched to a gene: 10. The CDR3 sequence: CASSQPSGLVIYEQYF. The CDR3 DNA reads TGCGCCAGCAGCCAACCCTCTGGACTAGTGATCTACGAGCAGTACTTC.

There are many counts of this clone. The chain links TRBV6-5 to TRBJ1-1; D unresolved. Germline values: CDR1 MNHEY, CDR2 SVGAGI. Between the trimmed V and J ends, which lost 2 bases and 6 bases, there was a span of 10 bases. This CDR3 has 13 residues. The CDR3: CASSYHSGPEAFF. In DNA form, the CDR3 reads TGTGCCAGCAGTTACCACAGTGGTCCTGAAGCTTTCTTT.

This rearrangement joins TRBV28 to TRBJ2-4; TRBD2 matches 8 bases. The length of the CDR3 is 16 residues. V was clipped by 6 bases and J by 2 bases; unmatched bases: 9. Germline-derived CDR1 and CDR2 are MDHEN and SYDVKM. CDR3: CASRLAGRETKNIQYF. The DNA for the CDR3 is TGTGCCAGCAGACTAGCCGGGAGGGAAACCAAAAACATTCAGTACTTC.